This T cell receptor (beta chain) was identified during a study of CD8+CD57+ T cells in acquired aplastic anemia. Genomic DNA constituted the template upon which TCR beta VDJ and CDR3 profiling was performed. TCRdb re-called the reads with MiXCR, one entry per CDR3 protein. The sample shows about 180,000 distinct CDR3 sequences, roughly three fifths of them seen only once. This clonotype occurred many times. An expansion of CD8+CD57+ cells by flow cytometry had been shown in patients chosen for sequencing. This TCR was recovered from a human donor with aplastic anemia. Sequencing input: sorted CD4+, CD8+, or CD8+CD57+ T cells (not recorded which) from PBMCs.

The CDR3 protein is CASSQTGVREKLFF. As DNA, the CDR3 is TGTGCCAGCAGCCAGACAGGGGTCCGGGAAAAACTGTTTTTT. This chain connects TRBV5-5 to TRBJ1-4; TRBD1 agrees at 8 bases. V was clipped by 4 bases and J by 8 bases; unmatched bases: 7. CDR1 and CDR2 (germline): SGHKS, YYEKEE (reference sequence). The CDR3 totals 14 residues.